This is a list of T cell receptor beta chains from one sample in a study of response to subunit inactivated influenza vaccine. TCRdb re-derived calls from the RT-PCR reads in MiXCR, one entry per CDR3 protein. Among about 570,000 distinct CDR3 sequences listed, around 11% were seen once. Separately, the same data were catalogued under a study of T cells expressing NK-cell markers.

The specimen comprised PBMCs from blood, sampled on the day of vaccination. The receptors shown here come from a man aged 45 to 65 who received an inactivated influenza vaccine. The CDR3 runs from the conserved cysteine through the conserved F or W. The D gene is left open where the match is weak. Size is stated for part of the rows, as once, few or many counts, or as a class when the clone is expanded.

>many|NA|TRBV20-1|TRBJ1-2
CSARGGGTNYGYTF
TGCAGTGCTAGAGGGGGGGGCACTAACTATGGCTACACCTTC
>few|NA|TRBV6-2/TRBV6-3|TRBJ2-7
CASSYHGGGEQYF
TGTGCCAGCAGTTACCACGGGGGCGGGGAGCAGTACTTC
>few|NA|TRBV6-2/TRBV6-3|TRBJ2-3
CASSHLPPGTQYF
TGTGCCAGCAGTCACCTCCCCCCGGGTACGCAGTATTTT
>few|NA|TRBV20-1|TRBJ2-7
CSATNTYEQYF
TGCAGTGCTACGAATACCTACGAGCAGTACTTC
>NA|TRBD1|TRBV6-6|TRBJ1-1
CAIRGTGGTEAFF
TGTGCCATTCGTGGGACAGGGGGCACTGAAGCTTTCTTT
>many|TRBD2|TRBV29-1|TRBJ2-1
CSVNDLAGGPFF
TGCAGCGTCAACGACCTAGCGGGAGGGCCTTTCTTC
>NA|TRBD1|TRBV28|TRBJ1-5
CASSPLGTGNQPQHF
TGTGCCAGCAGTCCCTTGGGGACAGGCAATCAGCCCCAGCATTTT
>NA|NA|TRBV10-2|TRBJ1-6
CASSLAYNSHLHF
TGCGCCAGCAGTCTTGCCTATAATTCACACCTCCACTTT
>NA|NA|TRBV20-1|TRBJ2-5
CSASWAGQETQYF
TGCAGTGCTAGCTGGGCAGGCCAGGAGACCCAGTACTTC
>NA|NA|TRBV6-1|TRBJ2-7
CASSRGQAFGEQYF
TGTGCCAGCAGTCGAGGACAAGCGTTTGGCGAGCAGTACTTC
>few|NA|TRBV20-1|TRBJ2-5
CSARALRETQYF
TGCAGTGCTAGAGCTCTTAGGGAGACCCAGTACTTC
>many|TRBD2|TRBV28|TRBJ2-1
CASSPLTSGNEQFF
TGTGCCAGCAGTCCGTTGACTAGCGGTAATGAGCAGTTCTTC
>NA|NA|TRBV6-2/TRBV6-3|TRBJ2-4
CASSPQGVENIQYF
TGTGCCAGCAGCCCACAGGGAGTGGAGAACATTCAGTACTTC
>NA|NA|TRBV9|TRBJ2-3
CASSVEATGTSSDTQYF
TGTGCCAGCAGCGTAGAGGCCACAGGGACAAGCTCAGATACGCAGTATTTT
>NA|NA|TRBV10-3|TRBJ2-6
CAITSGGGTGANVLTF
TGTGCCATCACATCCGGTGGGGGGACTGGGGCCAACGTCCTGACTTTC
>few|NA|TRBV7-8|TRBJ2-1
CAITRGSRAMVGVVDEQFF
TGTGCCATAACAAGGGGAAGTAGGGCGATGGTGGGAGTGGTCGATGAGCAGTTCTTC
>many|NA|TRBV4-1|TRBJ1-1
CASSRETRNTEAFF
TGCGCCAGCAGCCGAGAGACCCGAAACACTGAAGCTTTCTTT
>NA|TRBD2|TRBV29-1|TRBJ2-1
CSVVPSGGNEQFF
TGCAGCGTTGTGCCTAGCGGGGGCAATGAGCAGTTCTTC
>NA|NA|TRBV9|TRBJ2-1
CASSVGLDYNEQFF
TGTGCCAGCAGCGTAGGCTTGGATTACAATGAGCAGTTCTTC
>NA|TRBD1|TRBV12-3/TRBV12-4|TRBJ2-1
CASKPRGQGSHNEQFF
TGTGCCAGCAAACCACGGGGACAGGGGTCCCACAATGAGCAGTTCTTC
>few|NA|TRBV7-2|TRBJ2-1
CASSLARQTNEQFF
TGTGCCAGCAGCTTGGCCCGACAGACTAATGAGCAGTTCTTC
>NA|TRBD1|TRBV7-2|TRBJ1-2
CASSVGQGAGYGYTF
TGTGCCAGCAGCGTCGGACAGGGGGCTGGCTATGGCTACACCTTC
>NA|NA|TRBV5-1|TRBJ1-1
CASSLQDLGNTEAFF
TGCGCCAGCAGCTTGCAGGATCTGGGGAACACTGAAGCTTTCTTT
>many|NA|TRBV4-3|TRBJ1-4
CASSQEGRVNEKLFF
TGCGCCAGCAGCCAAGAAGGCAGGGTTAATGAAAAACTGTTTTTT
>few|TRBD2|TRBV7-2|TRBJ2-7
CASSLQAGYEQYF
TGTGCCAGCAGCTTACAAGCGGGATACGAGCAGTACTTC
>NA|NA|TRBV7-9|TRBJ1-1
CASTIKSGDTEAFF
TGTGCCAGCACCATTAAGTCCGGGGACACTGAAGCTTTCTTT
>few|TRBD1|TRBV5-1|TRBJ1-1
CASSLGRDRILNTEAFF
TGCGCCAGCAGCTTGGGTAGGGACAGGATTTTGAACACTGAAGCTTTCTTT
>few|TRBD1|TRBV4-1|TRBJ2-7
CASSHQDRGGYEQYF
TGCGCCAGCAGCCACCAGGACAGGGGCGGCTACGAGCAGTACTTC
>NA|TRBD2|TRBV19|TRBJ2-7
CASSIRRTSGGREQYF
TGTGCCAGTAGTATCCGGCGGACTAGCGGGGGCCGAGAGCAGTACTTC
>NA|TRBD1|TRBV7-8|TRBJ2-1
CASTPPGQGAYSEQFF
TGTGCCAGCACTCCACCGGGACAGGGGGCCTACAGTGAGCAGTTCTTC
>NA|TRBD2|TRBV4-2|TRBJ2-7
CASSRGLAGNEQYF
TGTGCCAGCAGCCGAGGACTAGCGGGAAACGAGCAGTACTTC
>few|NA|TRBV28|TRBJ1-5
CASSSIWGYSNQPQHF
TGTGCCAGCAGCAGCATTTGGGGATATAGCAATCAGCCCCAGCATTTT
>NA|NA|TRBV4-2|TRBJ2-7
CASSQGQGRETYEQYF
TGTGCCAGCAGCCAAGGGCAGGGACGGGAAACCTACGAGCAGTACTTC
>few|NA|TRBV3-1|TRBJ2-5
CASSQFEGPQETQYF
TGTGCCAGCAGCCAATTTGAGGGTCCCCAAGAGACCCAGTACTTC
>NA|NA|TRBV19|TRBJ2-1
CASGGRQGAREQFF
TGTGCCAGCGGGGGAAGACAGGGTGCGCGTGAGCAGTTCTTC
>few|NA|TRBV7-2|TRBJ2-7
CASSGMTRDYSYEQYF
TGTGCCAGCAGCGGAATGACTAGAGATTACTCCTACGAGCAGTACTTC
>NA|NA|TRBV9|TRBJ1-5
CASSVSGNQPQHF
TGTGCCAGCAGCGTATCTGGCAATCAGCCCCAGCATTTT
>NA|TRBD1|TRBV4-1|TRBJ2-5
CASSQNPGQVQETQYF
TGCGCCAGCAGCCAGAACCCGGGACAGGTGCAAGAGACCCAGTACTTC
>few|TRBD1|TRBV28|TRBJ2-7
CASSYPGTGYEQYF
TGTGCCAGCAGTTACCCCGGGACAGGCTACGAGCAGTACTTC
>few|TRBD1|TRBV6-2/TRBV6-3|TRBJ1-5
CATSRTGMGNQPQHF
TGTGCCACCTCTAGGACAGGGATGGGGAATCAGCCCCAGCATTTT
>many|NA|TRBV27|TRBJ2-5
CASSFIRLGASTGTQYF
TGTGCCAGCAGTTTCATAAGGTTGGGTGCGAGCACGGGGACCCAGTACTTC